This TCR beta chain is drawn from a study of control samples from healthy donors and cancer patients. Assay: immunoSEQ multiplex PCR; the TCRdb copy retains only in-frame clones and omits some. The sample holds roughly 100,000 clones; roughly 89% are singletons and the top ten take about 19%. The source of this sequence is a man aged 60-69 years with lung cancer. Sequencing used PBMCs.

DNA of the CDR3: TGTGCCAGCAGCCCCCGGGGAGGGATTCAGGCTGAAAAACTGTTTTTT. This sequence encodes CASSPRGGIQAEKLFF. This chain uses TRBV9 with TRBJ1-4; no reliable D call. From germline, CDR1 is SGDLS and CDR2 YYNGEE. The CDR3 runs to 16 residues. Between the trimmed V and J ends, which lost 4 bases and 7 bases, there was a span of 20 bases.